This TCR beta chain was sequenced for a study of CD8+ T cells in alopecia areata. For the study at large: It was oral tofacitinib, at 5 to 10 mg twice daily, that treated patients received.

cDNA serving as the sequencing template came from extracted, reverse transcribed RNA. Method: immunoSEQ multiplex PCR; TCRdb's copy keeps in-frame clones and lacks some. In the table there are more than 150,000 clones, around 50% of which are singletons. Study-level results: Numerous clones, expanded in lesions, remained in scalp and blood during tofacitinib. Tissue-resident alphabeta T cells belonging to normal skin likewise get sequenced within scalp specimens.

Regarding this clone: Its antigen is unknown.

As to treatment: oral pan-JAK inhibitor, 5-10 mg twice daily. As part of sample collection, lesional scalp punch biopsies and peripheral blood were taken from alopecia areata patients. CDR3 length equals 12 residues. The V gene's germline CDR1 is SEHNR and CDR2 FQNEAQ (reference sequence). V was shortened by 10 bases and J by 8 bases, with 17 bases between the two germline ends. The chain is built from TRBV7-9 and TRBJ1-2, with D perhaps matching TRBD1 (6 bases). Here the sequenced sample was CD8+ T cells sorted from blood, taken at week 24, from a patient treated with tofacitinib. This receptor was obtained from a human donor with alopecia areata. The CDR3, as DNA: TGTGCCACCACCAAGGGGGTCCTGGGCTACACCTTC. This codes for CATTKGVLGYTF.